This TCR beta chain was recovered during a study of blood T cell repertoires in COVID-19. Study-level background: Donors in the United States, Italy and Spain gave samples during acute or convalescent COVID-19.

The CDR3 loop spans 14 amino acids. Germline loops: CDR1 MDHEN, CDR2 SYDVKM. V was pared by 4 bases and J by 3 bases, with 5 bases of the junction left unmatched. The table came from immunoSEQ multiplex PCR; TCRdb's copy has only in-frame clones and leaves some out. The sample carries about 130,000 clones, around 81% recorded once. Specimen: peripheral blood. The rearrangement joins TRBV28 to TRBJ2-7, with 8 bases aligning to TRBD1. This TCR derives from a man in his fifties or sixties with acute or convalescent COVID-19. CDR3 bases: TGTGCCAGCAGTTCGGGACAGGCGATCTACGAGCAGTACTTC. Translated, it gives CASSSGQAIYEQYF.